This record covers a single T cell receptor beta chain. Its antigen is as yet unknown. The data derive from a study of shared clonotypes between healthy human individuals. Study observations and caveats: Among the subsets, naive ones generally showed larger estimated richness than memory ones. Sampling was confined to blood; repertoires within tissues likely differ. Inspection by rarefaction showed sorted-subset sequencing to be incomplete despite large depth.

The study ran the assay at deep level. Generated by immunoSEQ multiplex PCR, the TCRdb table keeps only in-frame clones and is missing some. The table lists about 1,800,000 clones, about 95% of them singletons. Positive CCR7 selection of CD45RO-negative cells yielded the naive CD8 cells, and terminally differentiated effector memory CD45RA+ cells were excluded. V was clipped by 2 bases and J by 6 bases, with 14 bases between them. CDR3 size: 15 residues. Germline values: CDR1 LNHDA, CDR2 SQIVND (reference sequence). The chain links TRBV19 to TRBJ2-4, with D tentatively TRBD1 or TRBD2 (5 bases each). Sequences were obtained from naive CD8+ T cells sorted from blood. The receptor's source is a man aged 18 to 30 in good health. The CDR3 DNA reads as TGTGCCAGTAGTATATGGGCGTCAGGGAGAAACATTCAGTACTTC. Residues: CASSIWASGRNIQYF.